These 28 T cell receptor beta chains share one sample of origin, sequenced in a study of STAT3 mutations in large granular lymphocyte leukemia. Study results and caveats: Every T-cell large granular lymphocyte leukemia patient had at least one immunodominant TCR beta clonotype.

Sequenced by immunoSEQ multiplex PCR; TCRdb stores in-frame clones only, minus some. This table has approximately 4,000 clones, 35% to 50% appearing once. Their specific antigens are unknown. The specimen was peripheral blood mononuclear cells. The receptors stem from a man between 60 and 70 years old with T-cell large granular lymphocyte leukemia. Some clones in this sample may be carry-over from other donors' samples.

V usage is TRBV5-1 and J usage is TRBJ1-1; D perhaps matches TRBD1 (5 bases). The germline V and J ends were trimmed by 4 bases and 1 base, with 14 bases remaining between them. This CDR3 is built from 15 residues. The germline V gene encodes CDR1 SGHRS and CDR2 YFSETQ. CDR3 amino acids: CASSAGGARNTEAFF. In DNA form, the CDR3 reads TGCGCCAGCAGCGCCGGAGGGGCGAGGAACACTGAAGCTTTCTTT.

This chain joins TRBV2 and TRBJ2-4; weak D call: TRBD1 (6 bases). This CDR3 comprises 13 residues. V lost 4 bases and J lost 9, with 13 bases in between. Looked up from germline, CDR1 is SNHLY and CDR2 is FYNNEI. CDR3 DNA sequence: TGTGCCAGCAGTGGGACAGAGAGAGCCATTCAGTACTTC. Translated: CASSGTERAIQYF.

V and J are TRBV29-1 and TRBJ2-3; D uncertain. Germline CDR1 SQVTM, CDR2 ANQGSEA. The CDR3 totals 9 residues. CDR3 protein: CSPSDTQYF. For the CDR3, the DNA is TGCTCACCGTCAGATACGCAGTATTTT.

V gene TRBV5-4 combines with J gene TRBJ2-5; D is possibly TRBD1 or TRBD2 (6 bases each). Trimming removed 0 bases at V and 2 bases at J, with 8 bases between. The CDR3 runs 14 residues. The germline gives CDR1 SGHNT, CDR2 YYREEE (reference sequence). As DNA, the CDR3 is TGTGCCAGCAGCTTGGGAGGGGGGCAAGAGACCCAGTACTTC. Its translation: CASSLGGGQETQYF.

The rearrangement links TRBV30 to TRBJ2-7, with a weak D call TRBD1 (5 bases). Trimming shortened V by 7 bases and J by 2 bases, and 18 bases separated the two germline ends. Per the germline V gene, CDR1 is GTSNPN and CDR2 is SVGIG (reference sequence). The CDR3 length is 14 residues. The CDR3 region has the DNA TGTGCCTTCTGCCCAAAACAGGTACCCTACGAGCAGTACTTC. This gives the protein CAFCPKQVPYEQYF.

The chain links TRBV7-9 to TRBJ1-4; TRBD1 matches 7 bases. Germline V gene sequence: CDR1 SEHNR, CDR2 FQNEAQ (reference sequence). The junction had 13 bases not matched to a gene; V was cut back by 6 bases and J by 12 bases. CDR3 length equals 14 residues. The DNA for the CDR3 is TGTGCCAGCAGTAAGAACAGGGGTGCCGAAGAACTGTTTTTT. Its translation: CASSKNRGAEELFF.

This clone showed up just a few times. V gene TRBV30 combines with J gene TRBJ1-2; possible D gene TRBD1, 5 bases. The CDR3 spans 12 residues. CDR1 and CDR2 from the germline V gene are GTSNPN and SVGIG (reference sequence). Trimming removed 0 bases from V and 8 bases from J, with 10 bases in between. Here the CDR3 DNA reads TGTGCCTGGAGTGTACCGTGGGGCGGCTACACCTTC. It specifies CAWSVPWGGYTF.

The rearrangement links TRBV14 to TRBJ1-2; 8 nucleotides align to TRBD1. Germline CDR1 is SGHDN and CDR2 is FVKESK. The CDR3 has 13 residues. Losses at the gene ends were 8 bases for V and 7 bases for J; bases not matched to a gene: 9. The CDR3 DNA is TGTGCCAGCTCAGGACAGGGAACCGGTGGCTACACCTTC. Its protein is CASSGQGTGGYTF. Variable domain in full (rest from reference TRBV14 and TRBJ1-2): EAGVTQFPSHSVIEKGQTVTLRCDPISGHDNLYWYRRVMGKEIKFLLHFVKESKQDESGMPNNRFLAERTGGTYSTLKVQPAELEDSGVYFCASSGQGTGGYTFGSGTRLTVV.

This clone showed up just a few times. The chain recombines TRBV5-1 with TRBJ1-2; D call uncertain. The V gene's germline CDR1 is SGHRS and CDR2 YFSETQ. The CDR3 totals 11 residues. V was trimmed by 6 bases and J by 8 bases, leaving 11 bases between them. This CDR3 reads CASTDVGGYTF. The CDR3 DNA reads TGCGCCAGCACTGACGTGGGAGGCTACACCTTC.

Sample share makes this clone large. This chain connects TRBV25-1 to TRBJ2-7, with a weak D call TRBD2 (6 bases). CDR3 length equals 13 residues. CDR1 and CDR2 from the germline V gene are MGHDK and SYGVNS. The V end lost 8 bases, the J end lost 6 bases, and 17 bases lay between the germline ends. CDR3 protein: CASFFDEGGEQYF. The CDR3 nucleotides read TGTGCCAGCTTTTTTGATGAGGGAGGCGAGCAGTACTTC.

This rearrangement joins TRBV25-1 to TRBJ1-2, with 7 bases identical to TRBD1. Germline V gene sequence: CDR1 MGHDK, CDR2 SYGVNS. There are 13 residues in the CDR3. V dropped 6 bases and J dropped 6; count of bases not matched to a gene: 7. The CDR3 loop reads CASRGEGAHGYTF. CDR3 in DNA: TGTGCCAGCAGGGGGGAGGGGGCGCATGGCTACACCTTC.

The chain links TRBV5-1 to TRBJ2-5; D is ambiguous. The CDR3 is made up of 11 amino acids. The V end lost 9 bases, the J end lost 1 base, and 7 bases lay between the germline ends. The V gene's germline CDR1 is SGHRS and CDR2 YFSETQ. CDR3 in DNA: TGCGCCACGACTGTCCAAGAGACCCAGTACTTC. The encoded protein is CATTVQETQYF.

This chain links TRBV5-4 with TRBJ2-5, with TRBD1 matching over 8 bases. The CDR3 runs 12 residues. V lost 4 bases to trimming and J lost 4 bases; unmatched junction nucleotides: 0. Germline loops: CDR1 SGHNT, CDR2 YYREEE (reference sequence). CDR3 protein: CASSDRGETQYF. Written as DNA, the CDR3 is TGTGCCAGCAGCGACAGGGGAGAGACCCAGTACTTC. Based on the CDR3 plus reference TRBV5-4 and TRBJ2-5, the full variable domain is ETGVTQSPTHLIKTRGQQVTLRCSSQSGHNTVSWYQQALGQGPQFIFQYYREEENGRGNFPPRFSGLQFPNYSSELNVNALELDDSALYLCASSDRGETQYFGPGTRLLVL.

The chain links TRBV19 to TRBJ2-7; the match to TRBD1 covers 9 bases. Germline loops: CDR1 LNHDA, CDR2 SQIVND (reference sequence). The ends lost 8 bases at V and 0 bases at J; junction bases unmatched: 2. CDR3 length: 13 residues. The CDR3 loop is CASSGQGSYEQYV. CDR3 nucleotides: TGTGCCAGTTCGGGACAGGGCTCCTACGAGCAGTACGTC.

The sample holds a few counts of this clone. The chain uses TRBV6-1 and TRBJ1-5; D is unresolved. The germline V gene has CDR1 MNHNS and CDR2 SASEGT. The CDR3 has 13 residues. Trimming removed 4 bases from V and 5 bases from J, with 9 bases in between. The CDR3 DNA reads TGTGCCAGCAGTGCGGGCGGGGATCAGCCCCAGCATTTT. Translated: CASSAGGDQPQHF.

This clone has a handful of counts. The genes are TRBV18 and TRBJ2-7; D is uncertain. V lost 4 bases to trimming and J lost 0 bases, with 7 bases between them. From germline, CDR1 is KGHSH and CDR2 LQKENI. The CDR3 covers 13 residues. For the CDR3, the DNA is TGTGCCAGCTCACAGGGTACCTCCTACGAGCAGTACTTC. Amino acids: CASSQGTSYEQYF.

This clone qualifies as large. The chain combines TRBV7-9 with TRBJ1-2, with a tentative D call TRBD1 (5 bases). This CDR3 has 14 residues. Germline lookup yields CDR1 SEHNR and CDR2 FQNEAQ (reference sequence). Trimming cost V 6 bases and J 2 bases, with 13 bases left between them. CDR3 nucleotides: TGTGCCAGCAGTACCGACAGATTGAACTATGGCTACACCTTC. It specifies CASSTDRLNYGYTF.

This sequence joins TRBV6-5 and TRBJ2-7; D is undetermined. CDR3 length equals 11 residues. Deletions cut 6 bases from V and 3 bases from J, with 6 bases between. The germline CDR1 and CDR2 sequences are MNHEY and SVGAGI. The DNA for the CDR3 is TGTGCCAGCAGAATTGGCTACGAGCAGTACTTC. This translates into CASRIGYEQYF.

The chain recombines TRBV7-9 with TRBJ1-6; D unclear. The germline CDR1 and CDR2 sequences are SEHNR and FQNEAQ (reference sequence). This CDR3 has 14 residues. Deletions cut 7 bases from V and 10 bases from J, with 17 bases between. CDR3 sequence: CASTVEEGSSPLHF. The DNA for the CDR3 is TGTGCCAGCACAGTGGAAGAGGGCAGCTCACCCCTCCACTTT. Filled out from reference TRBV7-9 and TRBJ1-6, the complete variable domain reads DTGVSQNPRHKITKRGQNVTFRCDPISEHNRLYWYRQTLGQGPEFLTYFQNEAQLEKSRLLSDRFSAERPKGSFSTLEIQRTEQGDSAMYLCASTVEEGSSPLHFGNGTRLTVT.

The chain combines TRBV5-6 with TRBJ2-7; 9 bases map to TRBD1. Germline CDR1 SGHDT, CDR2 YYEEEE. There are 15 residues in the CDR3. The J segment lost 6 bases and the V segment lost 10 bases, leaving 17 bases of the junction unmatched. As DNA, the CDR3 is TGTGCCTCAATAGTAGTGGGACAGGGCCTTGGCGAGCAGTACTTC. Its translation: CASIVVGQGLGEQYF.

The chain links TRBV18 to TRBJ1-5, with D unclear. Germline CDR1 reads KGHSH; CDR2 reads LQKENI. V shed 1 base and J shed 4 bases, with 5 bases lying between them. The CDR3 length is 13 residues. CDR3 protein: CASSPHENQPQHF. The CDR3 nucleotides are TGTGCCAGCTCACCACATGAAAATCAGCCCCAGCATTTT.

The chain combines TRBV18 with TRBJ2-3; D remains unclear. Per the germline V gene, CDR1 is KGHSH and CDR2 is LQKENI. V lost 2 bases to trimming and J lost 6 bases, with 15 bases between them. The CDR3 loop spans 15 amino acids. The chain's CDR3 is CASSPGVVNRDTQYF. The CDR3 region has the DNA TGTGCCAGCTCACCAGGGGTTGTGAATAGGGATACGCAGTATTTT.

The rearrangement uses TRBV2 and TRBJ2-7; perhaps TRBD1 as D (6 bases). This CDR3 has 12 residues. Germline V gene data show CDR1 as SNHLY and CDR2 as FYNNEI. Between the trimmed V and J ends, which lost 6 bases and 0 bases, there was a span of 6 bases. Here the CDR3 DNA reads TGTGCCAGCAGGGACAGCTCCTACGAGCAGTACTTC. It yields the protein CASRDSSYEQYF.

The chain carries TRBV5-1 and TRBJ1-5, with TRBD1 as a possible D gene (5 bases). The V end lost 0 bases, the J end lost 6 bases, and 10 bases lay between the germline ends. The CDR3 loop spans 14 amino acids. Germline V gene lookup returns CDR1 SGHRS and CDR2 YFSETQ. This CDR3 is CASSLEGEGQPQHF. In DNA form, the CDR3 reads TGCGCCAGCAGCTTGGAAGGGGAGGGTCAGCCCCAGCATTTT.

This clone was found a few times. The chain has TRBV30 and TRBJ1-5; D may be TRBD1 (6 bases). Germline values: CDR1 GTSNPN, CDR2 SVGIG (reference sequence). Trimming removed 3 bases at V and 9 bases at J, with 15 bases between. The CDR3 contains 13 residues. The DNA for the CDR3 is TGTGCCTGGAGAGCCACAGGGCCAGGGCCCCAGCATTTT. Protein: CAWRATGPGPQHF.

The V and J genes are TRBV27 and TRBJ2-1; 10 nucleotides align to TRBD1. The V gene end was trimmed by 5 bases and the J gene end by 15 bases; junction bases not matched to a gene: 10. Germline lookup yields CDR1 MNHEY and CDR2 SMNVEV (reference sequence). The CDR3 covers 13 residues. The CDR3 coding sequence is TGTGCCAGCAGTCCCCGACAGGGGGCCCCCGGGTTCTTC. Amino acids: CASSPRQGAPGFF.

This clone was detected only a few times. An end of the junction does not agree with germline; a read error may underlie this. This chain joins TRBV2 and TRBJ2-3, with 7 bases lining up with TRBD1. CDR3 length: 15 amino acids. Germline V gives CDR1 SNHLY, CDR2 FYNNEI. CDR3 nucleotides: TGTGCCAGCAGAGAAGACAGGGCCCCCCAGTTCACGCAGTATTTT. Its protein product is CASREDRAPQFTQYF.

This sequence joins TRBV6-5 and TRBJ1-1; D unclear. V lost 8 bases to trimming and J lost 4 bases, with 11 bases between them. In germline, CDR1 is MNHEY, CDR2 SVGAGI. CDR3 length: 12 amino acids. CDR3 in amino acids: CASAFPGTEAFF. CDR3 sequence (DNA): TGTGCCAGCGCGTTCCCGGGCACTGAAGCTTTCTTT.